This TCR beta chain was obtained from a study of CXCR3-negative and CXCR3-positive naive CD8 T cells. Study results and caveats: Naive cells positive for CXCR3 carried more hydrophobic TRB CDR3s than CXCR3-negative ones. For memory CD8+ cells diversity was much lower, but both naive subsets had comparably high diversity. The authors found comparable surface CD5 between naive subsets and inferred TCR strength from TRB CDR3 properties. Naive CXCR3-negative and CXCR3-positive cells had similar TRBV-TRBJ usage; memory differed.

Germline CDR1 is MNHEY and CDR2 is SVGEGT. This CDR3 is built from 16 residues. As for this clonotype: The antigen remains unidentified.

CD45RO-CCR7+CD27+CD95- expression identified naive CD8+ T cells. Carrying UMI labels, the TRB cDNA libraries were prepared through 5' RACE. TCRdb reprocessed the 5' RACE reads and keeps a single row for each CDR3 protein, giving no DNA. This repertoire includes about 98,000 distinct CDR3 sequences. This receptor was identified in a human donor in good health. Some clones in this sample may be carry-over from other donors' samples. Sequencing was carried out using naive CXCR3+ CD8+ T cells from blood. The subset denotes: CD45RO-CCR7+CD27+CD95- naive CD8+ T cells expressing CXCR3 (TNR3+). V usage is TRBV6-2 or TRBV6-3 and J usage is TRBJ2-1; without DNA, the TCRdb call of TRBD2 cannot be checked. This CDR3 is CASKSERGVLFNEQFF.